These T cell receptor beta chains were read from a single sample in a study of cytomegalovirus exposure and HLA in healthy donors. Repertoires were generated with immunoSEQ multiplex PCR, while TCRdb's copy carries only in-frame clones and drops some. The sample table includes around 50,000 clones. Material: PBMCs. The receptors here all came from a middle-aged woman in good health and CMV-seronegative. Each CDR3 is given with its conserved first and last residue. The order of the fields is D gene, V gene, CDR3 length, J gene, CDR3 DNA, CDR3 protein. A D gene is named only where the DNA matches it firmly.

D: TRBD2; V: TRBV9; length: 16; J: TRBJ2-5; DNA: TGTGCCAGCAGCGGGAAGATAGCGGGAACTGGGGAGACCCAGTACTTC; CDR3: CASSGKIAGTGETQYF
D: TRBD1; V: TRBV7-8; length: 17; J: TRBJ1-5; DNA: TGTGCCAGCAGCCCCCAGGGGGCCCCCCCTAGCAATCAGCCCCAGCATTTT; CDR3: CASSPQGAPPSNQPQHF
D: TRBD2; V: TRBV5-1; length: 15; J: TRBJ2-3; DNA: TGCGCCAGCAACAACCGGGGGGTTGGCACAGATACGCAGTATTTT; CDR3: CASNNRGVGTDTQYF
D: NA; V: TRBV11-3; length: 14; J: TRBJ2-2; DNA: TGTGCCAGCAGCTTATCCGGACTCACCGGGGAGCTGTTTTTT; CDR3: CASSLSGLTGELFF
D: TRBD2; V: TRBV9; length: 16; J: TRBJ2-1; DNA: TGTGCCAGCAGCACCGTACTAGCGGGCCCAACGAATGAGCAGTTCTTC; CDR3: CASSTVLAGPTNEQFF
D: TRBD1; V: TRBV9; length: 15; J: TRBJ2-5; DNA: TGTGCCAGCAGCGCAGGACAGGGGGCGGGAGAGACCCAGTACTTC; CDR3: CASSAGQGAGETQYF
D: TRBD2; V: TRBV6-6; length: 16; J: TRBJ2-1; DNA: TGTGCCAGCAGGATCGAGCGGGGGGGCACCACGGGTGAGCAGTTCTTC; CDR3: CASRIERGGTTGEQFF
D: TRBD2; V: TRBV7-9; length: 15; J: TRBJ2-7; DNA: TGTGCCAGCAGCTCGGGACTAGCGGTGATGGGGGAGCAGTACTTC; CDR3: CASSSGLAVMGEQYF
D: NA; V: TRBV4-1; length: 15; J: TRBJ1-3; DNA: TGCGCCAGCAGCCAATGGGGGGGACCTGGAAACACCATATATTTT; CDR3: CASSQWGGPGNTIYF
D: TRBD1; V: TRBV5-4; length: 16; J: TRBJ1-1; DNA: TGTGCCAGCAGCTTGCCGGCAGGGGGCGCAGTCACTGAAGCTTTCTTT; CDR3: CASSLPAGGAVTEAFF
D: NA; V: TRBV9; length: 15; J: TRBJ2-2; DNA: TGTGCCAGCAGCGTAGAGCCTTCGAACACCGGGGAGCTGTTTTTT; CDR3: CASSVEPSNTGELFF
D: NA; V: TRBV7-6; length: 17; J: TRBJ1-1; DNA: TGTGCCAGCAGCCGGGGGGGAGGGCGGAAGATGAACACTGAAGCTTTCTTT; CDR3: CASSRGGGRKMNTEAFF
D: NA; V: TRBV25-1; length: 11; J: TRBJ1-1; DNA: TGTGCCAGCAGTAGTGCGTATGAAGCTTTCTTT; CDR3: CASSSAYEAFF
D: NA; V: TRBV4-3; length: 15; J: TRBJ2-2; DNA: TGCGCCAGCAGCGACGAGGTTACGAACACCGGGGAGCTGTTTTTT; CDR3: CASSDEVTNTGELFF
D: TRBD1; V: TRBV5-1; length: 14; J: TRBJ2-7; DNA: TGCGCCAGCAGCTTGCCAGGGGGCTCCTACGAGCAGTACTTC; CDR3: CASSLPGGSYEQYF
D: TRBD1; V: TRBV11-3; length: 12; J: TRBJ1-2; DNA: TGTGCCAGCAGCCCAGACAGGGTTCGCTACACCTTC; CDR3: CASSPDRVRYTF
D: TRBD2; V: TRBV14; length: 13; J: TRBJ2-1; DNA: TGTGCCAGCAGACGAGCGGGGTTAAACGAGCAGTTCTTC; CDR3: CASRRAGLNEQFF
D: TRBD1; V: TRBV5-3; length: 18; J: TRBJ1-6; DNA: TGTGCCAGACCCAACGGAGATGACAGGGGGGAAATAGAATCACCCCTCCACTTT; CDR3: CARPNGDDRGEIESPLHF
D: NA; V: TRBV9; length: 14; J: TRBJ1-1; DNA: TGTGCCAGCAGCTTCTTAGACAGGAACACTGAAGCTTTCTTT; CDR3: CASSFLDRNTEAFF
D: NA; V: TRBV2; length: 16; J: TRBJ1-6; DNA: TGTGCCAGCAGGTACACTACCGGGTCTTGGGATTCACCCCTCCACTTT; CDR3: CASRYTTGSWDSPLHF
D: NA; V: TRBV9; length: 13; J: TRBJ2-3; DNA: TGTGCCAGCAGCGTATTCACGGCAGATACGCAGTATTTT; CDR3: CASSVFTADTQYF
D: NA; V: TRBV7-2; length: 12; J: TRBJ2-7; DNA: TGTGCCAGCAGCTTCACAGGCGGAGAGCAGTACTTC; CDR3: CASSFTGGEQYF
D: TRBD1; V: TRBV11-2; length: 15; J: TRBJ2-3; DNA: TGTGCCAGCAGCCAGGACAGGGGTCGTGCAGATACGCAGTATTTT; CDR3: CASSQDRGRADTQYF
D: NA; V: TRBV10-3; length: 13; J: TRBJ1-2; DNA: TGTGCCGCGTTAGCGGGAGTAAACTATGGCTACACCTTC; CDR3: CAALAGVNYGYTF
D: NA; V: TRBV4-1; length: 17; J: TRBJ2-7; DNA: TGCGCCAGCAGCCCGGTGGTCTCGAGACACGGGACCTACGAGCAGTACTTC; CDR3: CASSPVVSRHGTYEQYF
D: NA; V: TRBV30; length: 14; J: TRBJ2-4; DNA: TGTGCCTGGAGCGACAGAAATACGAAAAACATTCAGTACTTC; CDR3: CAWSDRNTKNIQYF
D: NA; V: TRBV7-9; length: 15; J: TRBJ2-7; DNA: TGTGCCAGCAGCTTAGGCGCCAGGGTTGTCCACGAGCAGTACTTC; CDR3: CASSLGARVVHEQYF
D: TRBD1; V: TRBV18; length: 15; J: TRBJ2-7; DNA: TGTGCCAGCTCACTTTCAGGGGGCGCCTCCTACGAGCAGTACTTC; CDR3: CASSLSGGASYEQYF
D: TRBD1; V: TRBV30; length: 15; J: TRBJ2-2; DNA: TGTGCCTGGCGTTTTGGGACAGGGTTCACCGGGGAGCTGTTTTTT; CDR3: CAWRFGTGFTGELFF
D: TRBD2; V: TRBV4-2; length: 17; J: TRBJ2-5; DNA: TGTGCCAGCAGCCCAGGAGCCCGCGGGGGGACATGGGAGACCCAGTACTTC; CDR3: CASSPGARGGTWETQYF
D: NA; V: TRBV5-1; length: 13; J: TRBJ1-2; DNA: TGCGCCAGCAGCTTGGGCAGGGAGGACGGCTACACCTTC; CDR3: CASSLGREDGYTF